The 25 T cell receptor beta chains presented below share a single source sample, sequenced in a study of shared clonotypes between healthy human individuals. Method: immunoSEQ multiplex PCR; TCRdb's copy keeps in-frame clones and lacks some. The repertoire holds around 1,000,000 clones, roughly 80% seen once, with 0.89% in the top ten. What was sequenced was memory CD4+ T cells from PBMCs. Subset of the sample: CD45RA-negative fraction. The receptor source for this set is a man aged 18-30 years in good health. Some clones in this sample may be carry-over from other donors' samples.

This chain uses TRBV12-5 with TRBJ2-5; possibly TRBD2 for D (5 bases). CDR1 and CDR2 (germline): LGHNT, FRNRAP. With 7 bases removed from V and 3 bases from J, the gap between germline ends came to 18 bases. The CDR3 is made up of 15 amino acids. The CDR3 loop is CASALSDPGKETQYF. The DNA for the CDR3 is TGTGCTAGTGCCCTGTCCGACCCGGGGAAAGAGACCCAGTACTTC.

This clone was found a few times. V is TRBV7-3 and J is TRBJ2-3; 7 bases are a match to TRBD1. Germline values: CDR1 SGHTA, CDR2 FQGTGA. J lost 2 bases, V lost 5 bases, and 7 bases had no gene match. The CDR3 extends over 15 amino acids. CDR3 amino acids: CASSLLGTDTDTQYF. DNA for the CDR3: TGTGCCAGCAGCCTGCTGGGGACAGACACAGATACGCAGTATTTT.

This CDR3 reads CSGRPGQGADTQYF. As DNA, the CDR3 is TGCAGCGGCCGACCGGGACAGGGGGCCGATACGCAGTATTTT. The chain uses TRBV29-1 and TRBJ2-3; TRBD1 matches at 12 bases. Trimming removed 7 bases from V and 6 bases from J; junction bases left unmatched: 8. The germline gives CDR1 SQVTM, CDR2 ANQGSEA. The CDR3 is made up of 14 amino acids.

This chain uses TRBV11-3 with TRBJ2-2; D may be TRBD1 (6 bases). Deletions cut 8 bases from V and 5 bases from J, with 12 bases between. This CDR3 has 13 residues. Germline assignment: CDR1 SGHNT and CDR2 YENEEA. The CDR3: CASGGRRTGELFF. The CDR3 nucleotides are TGTGCCAGCGGGGGCCGGCGAACCGGGGAGCTGTTTTTT.

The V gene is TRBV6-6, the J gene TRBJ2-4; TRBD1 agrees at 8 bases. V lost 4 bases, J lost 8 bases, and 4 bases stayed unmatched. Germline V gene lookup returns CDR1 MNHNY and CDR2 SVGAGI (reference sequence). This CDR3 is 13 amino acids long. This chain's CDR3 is CASSSGTGDIQYF. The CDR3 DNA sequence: TGTGCCAGCAGTTCCGGGACAGGTGACATTCAGTACTTC.

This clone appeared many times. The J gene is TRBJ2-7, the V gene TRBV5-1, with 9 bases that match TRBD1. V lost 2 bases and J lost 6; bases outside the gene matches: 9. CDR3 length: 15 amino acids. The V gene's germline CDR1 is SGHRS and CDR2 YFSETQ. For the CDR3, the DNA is TGCGCCAGCAGCTTTATCCCGAGACAGGGGGGCGAGCAGTACTTC. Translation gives CASSFIPRQGGEQYF.

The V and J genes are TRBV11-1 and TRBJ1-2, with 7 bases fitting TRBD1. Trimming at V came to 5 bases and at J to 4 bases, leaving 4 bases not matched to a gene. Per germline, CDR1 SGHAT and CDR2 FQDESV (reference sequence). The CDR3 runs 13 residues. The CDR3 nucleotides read TGTGCCAGCAGCCGGACAGGAGGCTATGGCTACACCTTC. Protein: CASSRTGGYGYTF.

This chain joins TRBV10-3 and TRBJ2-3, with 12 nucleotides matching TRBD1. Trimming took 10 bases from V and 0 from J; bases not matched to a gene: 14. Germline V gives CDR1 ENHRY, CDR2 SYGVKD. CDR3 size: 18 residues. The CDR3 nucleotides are TGTGCCACCAACCAACCCCCGGGACAGGGGGCCAGCACAGATACGCAGTATTTT. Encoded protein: CATNQPPGQGASTDTQYF.

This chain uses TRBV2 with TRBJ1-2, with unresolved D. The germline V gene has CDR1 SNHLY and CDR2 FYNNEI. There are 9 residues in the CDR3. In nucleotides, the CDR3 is TGTGCGGTGGGGTATGGCTACACCTTC. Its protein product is CAVGYGYTF.

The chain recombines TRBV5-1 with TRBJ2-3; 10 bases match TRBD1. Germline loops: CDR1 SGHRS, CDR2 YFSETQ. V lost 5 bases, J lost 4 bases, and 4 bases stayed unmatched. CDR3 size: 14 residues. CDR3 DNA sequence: TGCGCCAGCAGATTCGGACAGGGGGCAGATACGCAGTATTTT. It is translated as CASRFGQGADTQYF.

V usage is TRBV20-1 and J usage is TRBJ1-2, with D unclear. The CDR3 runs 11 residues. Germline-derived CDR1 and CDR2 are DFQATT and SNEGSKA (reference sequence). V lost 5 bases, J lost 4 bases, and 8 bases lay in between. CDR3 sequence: CSASATYGYTF. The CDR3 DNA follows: TGCAGTGCTTCGGCGACCTATGGCTACACCTTC.

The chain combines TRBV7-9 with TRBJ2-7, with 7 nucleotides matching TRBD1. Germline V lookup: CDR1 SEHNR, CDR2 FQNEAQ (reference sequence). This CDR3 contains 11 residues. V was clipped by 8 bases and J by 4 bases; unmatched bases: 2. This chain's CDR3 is CASGTVYEQYF. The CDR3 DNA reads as TGTGCCAGCGGGACAGTTTACGAGCAGTACTTC.

The DNA for the CDR3 is TGCGCCAGCAGCTCCGTCGGGACCCAGTACTTC. Translation: CASSSVGTQYF. The rearrangement uses TRBV4-1 and TRBJ2-5; D unclear. Germline V lookup: CDR1 MGHRA, CDR2 YSYEKL. Trimming cost V 5 bases and J 7 bases, with 8 bases left between them. The CDR3 covers 11 residues.

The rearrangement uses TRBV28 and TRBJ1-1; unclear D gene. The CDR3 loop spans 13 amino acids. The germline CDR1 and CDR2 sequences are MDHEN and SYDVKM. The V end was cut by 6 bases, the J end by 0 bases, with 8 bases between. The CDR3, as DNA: TGTGCCAGCAGAGTCGGTTTGAACACTGAAGCTTTCTTT. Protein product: CASRVGLNTEAFF.

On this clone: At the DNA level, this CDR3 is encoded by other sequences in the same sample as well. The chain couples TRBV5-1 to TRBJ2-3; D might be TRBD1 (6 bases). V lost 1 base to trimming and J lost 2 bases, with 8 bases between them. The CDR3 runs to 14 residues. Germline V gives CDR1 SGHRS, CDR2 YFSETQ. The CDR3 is CASSLTGSTDTQYF. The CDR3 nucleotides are TGCGCCAGCAGCTTGACAGGGTCCACAGATACGCAGTATTTT.

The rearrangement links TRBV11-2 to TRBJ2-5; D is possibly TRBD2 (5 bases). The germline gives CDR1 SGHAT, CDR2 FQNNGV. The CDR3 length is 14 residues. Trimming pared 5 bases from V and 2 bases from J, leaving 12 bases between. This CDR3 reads CASSITGKQETQYF. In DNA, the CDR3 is TGTGCCAGCAGCATTACCGGGAAACAAGAGACCCAGTACTTC. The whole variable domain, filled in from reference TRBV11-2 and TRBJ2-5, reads EAGVAQSPRYKIIEKRQSVAFWCNPISGHATLYWYQQILGQGPKLLIQFQNNGVVDDSQLPKDRFSAERLKGVDSTLKIQPAKLEDSAVYLCASSITGKQETQYFGPGTRLLVL.

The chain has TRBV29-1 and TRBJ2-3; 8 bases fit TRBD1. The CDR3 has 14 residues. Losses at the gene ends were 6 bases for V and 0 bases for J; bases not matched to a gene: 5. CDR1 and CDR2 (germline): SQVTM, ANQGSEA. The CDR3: CSVRRGPSTDTQYF. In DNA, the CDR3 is TGCAGCGTCCGCAGGGGGCCCAGCACAGATACGCAGTATTTT.

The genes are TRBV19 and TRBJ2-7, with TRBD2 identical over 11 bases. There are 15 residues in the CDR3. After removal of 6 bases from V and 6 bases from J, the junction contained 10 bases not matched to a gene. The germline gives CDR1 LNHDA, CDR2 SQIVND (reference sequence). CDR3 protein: CASRDPGTSGFEQYF. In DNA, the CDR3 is TGTGCCAGTAGAGATCCCGGGACTAGCGGCTTCGAGCAGTACTTC.

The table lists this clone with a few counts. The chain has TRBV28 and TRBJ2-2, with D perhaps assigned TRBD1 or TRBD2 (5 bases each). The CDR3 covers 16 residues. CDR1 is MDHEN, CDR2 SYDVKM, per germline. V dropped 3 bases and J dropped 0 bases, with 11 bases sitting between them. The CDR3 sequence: CASSLGTLANTGELFF. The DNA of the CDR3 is TGTGCCAGCAGTTTGGGGACGCTCGCGAACACCGGGGAGCTGTTTTTT.

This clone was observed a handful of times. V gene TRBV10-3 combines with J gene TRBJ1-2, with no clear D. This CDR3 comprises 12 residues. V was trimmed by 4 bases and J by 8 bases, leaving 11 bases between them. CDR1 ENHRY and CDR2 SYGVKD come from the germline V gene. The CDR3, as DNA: TGTGCCATCAGTGGTTTGGGAGACGGCTACACCTTC. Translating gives CAISGLGDGYTF.

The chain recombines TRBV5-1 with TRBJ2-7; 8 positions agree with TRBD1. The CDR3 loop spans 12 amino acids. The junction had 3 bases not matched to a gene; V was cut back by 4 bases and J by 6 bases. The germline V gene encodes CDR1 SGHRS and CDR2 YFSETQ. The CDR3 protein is CASSPGTGEQYF. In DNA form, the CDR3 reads TGCGCCAGCAGCCCGGGGACAGGCGAGCAGTACTTC.

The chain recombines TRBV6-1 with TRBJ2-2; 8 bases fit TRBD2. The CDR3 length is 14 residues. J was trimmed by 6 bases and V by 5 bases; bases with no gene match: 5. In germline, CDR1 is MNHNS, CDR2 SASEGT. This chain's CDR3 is CASSSGSGPGELFF. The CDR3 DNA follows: TGTGCCAGCAGTAGCGGGAGCGGCCCCGGGGAGCTGTTTTTT.

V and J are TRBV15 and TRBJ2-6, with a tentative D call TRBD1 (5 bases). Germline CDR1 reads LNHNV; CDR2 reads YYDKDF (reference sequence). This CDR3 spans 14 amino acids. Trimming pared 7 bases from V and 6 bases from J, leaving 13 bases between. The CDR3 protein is CATTLGRAANVLTF. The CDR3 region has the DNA TGTGCCACCACTCTCGGCAGGGCGGCCAACGTCCTGACTTTC.

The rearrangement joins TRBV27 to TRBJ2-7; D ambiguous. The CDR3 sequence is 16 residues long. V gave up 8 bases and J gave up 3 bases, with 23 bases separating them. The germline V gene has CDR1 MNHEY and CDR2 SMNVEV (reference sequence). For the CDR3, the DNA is TGTGCCAGCTCCCCTTGGCGTGGAACCTCTAACTACGAGCAGTACTTC. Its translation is CASSPWRGTSNYEQYF.

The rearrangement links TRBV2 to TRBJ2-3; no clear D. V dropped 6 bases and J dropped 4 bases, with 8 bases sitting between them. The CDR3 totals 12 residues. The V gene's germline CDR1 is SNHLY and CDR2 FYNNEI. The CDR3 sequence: CASSPHSDTQYF. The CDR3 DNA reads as TGTGCCAGCAGCCCCCATTCAGATACGCAGTATTTT.